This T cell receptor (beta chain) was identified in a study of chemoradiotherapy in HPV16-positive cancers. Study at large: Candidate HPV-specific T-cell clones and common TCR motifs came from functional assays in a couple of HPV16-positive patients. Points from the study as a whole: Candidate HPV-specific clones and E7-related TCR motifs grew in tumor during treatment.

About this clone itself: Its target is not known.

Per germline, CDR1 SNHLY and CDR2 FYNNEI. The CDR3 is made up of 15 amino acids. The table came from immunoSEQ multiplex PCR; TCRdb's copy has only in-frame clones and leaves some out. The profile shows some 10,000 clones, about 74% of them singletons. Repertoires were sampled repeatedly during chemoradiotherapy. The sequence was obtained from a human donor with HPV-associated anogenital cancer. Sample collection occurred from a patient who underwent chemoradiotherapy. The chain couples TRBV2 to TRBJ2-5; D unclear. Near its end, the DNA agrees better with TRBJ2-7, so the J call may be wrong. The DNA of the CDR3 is TGTGCCAGATCCGGCGCCGCACCAGATAGATACGAGCAGTACTTC. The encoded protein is CARSGAAPDRYEQYF.